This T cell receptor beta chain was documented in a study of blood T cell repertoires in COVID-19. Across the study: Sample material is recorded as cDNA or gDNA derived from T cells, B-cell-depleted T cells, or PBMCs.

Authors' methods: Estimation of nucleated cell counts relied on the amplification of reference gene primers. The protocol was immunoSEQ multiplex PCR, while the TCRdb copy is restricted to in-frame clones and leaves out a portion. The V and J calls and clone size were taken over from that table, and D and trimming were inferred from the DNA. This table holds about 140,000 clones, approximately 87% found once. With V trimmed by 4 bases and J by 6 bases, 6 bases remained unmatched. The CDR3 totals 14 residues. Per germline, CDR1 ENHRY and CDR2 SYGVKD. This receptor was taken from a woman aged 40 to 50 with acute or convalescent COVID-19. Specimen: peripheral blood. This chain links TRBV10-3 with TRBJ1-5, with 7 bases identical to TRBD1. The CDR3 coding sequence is TGTGCCATCAGTGGTGGACAGGAGAGTCAGCCCCAGCATTTT. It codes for CAISGGQESQPQHF.